This entry features one T cell receptor (beta chain) sequence. As yet, its antigen is unknown. Constant-segment-primed 5'RACE gave TCR alpha and TCR beta cDNA libraries with sample barcodes and UMIs. TCRdb recomputed calls from the 5' RACE reads with MiXCR, one row per CDR3 protein. The sample includes about 440,000 distinct CDR3 sequences, roughly 20% of them seen just once. The sample comes from a study of T-cell memory formation after mild COVID-19. Study results and caveats: Some responding clones appeared in pre-infection memory, suggesting cross-reactive memory joined. From day 15 to 85, contracting clones were balanced between CD4 and CD8, whereas later expanders leaned toward CD4+. Contracting clones localized mainly to CM and EM when CD4+ and mainly to EMRA when CD8+.

The ends were cut back, 4 bases at V and 2 bases at J, with 16 bases in the middle. This CDR3 is 15 amino acids long. The germline CDR1 and CDR2 sequences are SGDLS and YYNGEE. The sample comprised PBMCs or a T cell subset sorted from them (not recorded which). The source is an adult woman who had mild COVID-19 (a few samples of this study predate the infection). Cell type and time point are not known. This rearrangement joins TRBV9 to TRBJ2-7; tentatively, D is TRBD1 (8 bases). The CDR3 protein is CASSPGGGSTYEQYF. The CDR3 nucleotides read TGTGCCAGCAGCCCAGGGGGCGGGAGCACCTACGAGCAGTACTTC.